Presented here are 2 T cell receptor beta chains from one specimen sequenced in a study of shared clonotypes between healthy human individuals. Clones were read by immunoSEQ multiplex PCR, and TCRdb kept only the in-frame ones, dropping some. The sample contains about 2.4 million clones, over 85% of which appear only once. The sequenced sample was naive CD4+ T cells from PBMCs. Subset defined: CD45RA+ positively selected. The receptors stem from a young man in good health. Some clones in this sample may be carry-over from other donors' samples.

The chain links TRBV6-5 to TRBJ1-2; 7 bases fit TRBD1. The germline V gene encodes CDR1 MNHEY and CDR2 SVGAGI. V shed 3 bases, J shed 3 bases, and the junction held 7 bases outside the gene matches. The CDR3 consists of 15 residues. The CDR3 protein is CASSYNRGIDYGYTF. The CDR3 region has the DNA TGTGCCAGCAGTTATAACAGGGGTATAGACTATGGCTACACCTTC.

The chain carries TRBV27 and TRBJ2-1, with D possibly TRBD2 on 5 matching bases. The CDR3 sequence is 13 residues long. V gave up 2 bases and J gave up 9 bases, with 11 bases separating them. CDR1 and CDR2 (germline): MNHEY, SMNVEV (reference sequence). Here the CDR3 DNA reads TGTGCCAGCAGTTTAGTTCGGGAAAGTGAGCAGTTCTTC. It specifies CASSLVRESEQFF.